What follows describes a single T cell receptor (beta chain). The antigen is not known. Germline CDR1 is SGHNT and CDR2 is YYREEE (reference sequence). Trimming left V 2 bases short and J 0 bases short, with 3 bases between. This CDR3 comprises 13 residues. The data derive from a study of T cell responses to AZD1222 COVID-19 vaccine. Regarding the study as a whole: AZD1222 recipients seropositive at baseline numbered only 5 to 7.

The data were produced by immunoSEQ multiplex PCR, yet TCRdb's version contains in-frame clones alone and is incomplete. This sample has around 67,000 clones, with under 90% found just once. V and J are TRBV5-4 and TRBJ1-5; D not resolved. This sequence originates from an adult in good health. The input for sequencing was peripheral blood, taken on day 0 of AZD1222 vaccination. The DNA of the CDR3 is TGTGCCAGCAGCTTCGATAGCAATCAGCCCCAGCATTTT. Translated, it gives CASSFDSNQPQHF.